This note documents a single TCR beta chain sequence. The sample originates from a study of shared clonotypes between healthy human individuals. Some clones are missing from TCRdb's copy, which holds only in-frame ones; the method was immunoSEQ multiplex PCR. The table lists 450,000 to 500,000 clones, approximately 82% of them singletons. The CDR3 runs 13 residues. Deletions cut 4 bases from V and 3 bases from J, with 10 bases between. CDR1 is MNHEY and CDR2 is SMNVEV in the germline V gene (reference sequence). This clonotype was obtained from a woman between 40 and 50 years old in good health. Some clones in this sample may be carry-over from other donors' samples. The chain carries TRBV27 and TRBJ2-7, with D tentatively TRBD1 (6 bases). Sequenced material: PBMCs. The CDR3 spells CASSYRALYEQYF. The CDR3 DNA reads TGTGCCAGCAGTTACAGGGCCCTCTACGAGCAGTACTTC.